This T cell receptor (beta chain) was sequenced during a study of blood T cell repertoires in COVID-19. Overall study context: The analysed material was cDNA or gDNA that came from T cells, B-cell-depleted T cells, or PBMCs.

The CDR3 loop spans 13 amino acids. The junction had 8 bases not matched to a gene; V was cut back by 4 bases and J by 10 bases. Germline V lookup: CDR1 MGHRA, CDR2 YSYEKL. In the study's own analysis: Reference gene primer amplification gave nucleated cell count estimates. Clones were read by immunoSEQ multiplex PCR, and TCRdb kept only the in-frame ones, dropping some. The DNA gave D and trimming, while V, J and clone size come from that table. The repertoire holds approximately 61,000 clones, with around 88% as singletons. The genes are TRBV4-1 and TRBJ2-3; 7 bases match TRBD2. This receptor was identified in a woman of 80 years or more with active COVID-19. Sequencing was done on a sample of peripheral blood. For the CDR3, the DNA is TGCGCCAGCAGCCTTCGAGGACTAGAGGCGCAGTATTTT. Encoded protein: CASSLRGLEAQYF.